This entry lists 15 T cell receptor beta chains sequenced from one sample in a study of CD8+CD57+ T cells in acquired aplastic anemia. Genomic DNA was employed as the template in profiling TCR beta VDJ and CDR3. In TCRdb, the reads were re-called with MiXCR into one record per CDR3 protein. The sample holds some 200,000 distinct CDR3 sequences, roughly 33% seen once. The sample consisted of sorted CD4+, CD8+, or CD8+CD57+ T cells (not recorded which) from PBMCs. The origin of the receptors is a human donor in good health, serving as a control.

This clonotype appeared many times. This sequence joins TRBV18 and TRBJ1-1; 7 bases fit TRBD1. The CDR3 is 12 amino acids. Germline CDR1 KGHSH, CDR2 LQKENI. With V trimmed by 2 bases and J by 6 bases, 0 bases remained unmatched. CDR3 residues: CASSPGTAEAFF. As DNA, the CDR3 is TGTGCCAGCTCACCAGGGACAGCTGAAGCTTTCTTT.

V usage is TRBV20-1 and J usage is TRBJ1-2; no clear D gene. The V end lost 7 bases, the J end lost 4 bases, and 16 bases lay between the germline ends. Germline CDR1 and CDR2: DFQATT and SNEGSKA (reference sequence). CDR3 length equals 13 residues. The CDR3 DNA follows: TGCAGTGATCCGAGCAGTGACTTCTATGGCTACACCTTC. It encodes CSDPSSDFYGYTF.

This clonotype was recorded at least ten times. The chain combines TRBV2 with TRBJ1-2; D is undetermined. CDR1 is SNHLY and CDR2 is FYNNEI in the germline V gene. This CDR3 is built from 14 residues. V was clipped by 6 bases and J by 6 bases, with 17 bases between them. The CDR3 spells CASSPRIYADGYTF. In DNA, the CDR3 is TGTGCCAGCAGCCCCCGTATATACGCTGATGGCTACACCTTC. Together with reference TRBV2 and TRBJ1-2, the CDR3 gives the full variable domain: EPEVTQTPSHQVTQMGQEVILRCVPISNHLYFYWYRQILGQKVEFLVSFYNNEISEKSEIFDDQFSVERPDGSNFTLKIRSTKLEDSAMYFCASSPRIYADGYTFGSGTRLTVV.

The chain recombines TRBV5-1 with TRBJ1-1; D gene unclear. This CDR3 has 14 amino acids. The ends were cut back, 0 bases at V and 8 bases at J, with 14 bases in the middle. Germline V gene data show CDR1 as SGHRS and CDR2 as YFSETQ. CDR3 loop: CASSLASGPQEAFF. DNA for the CDR3: TGCGCCAGCAGCTTGGCCTCAGGTCCGCAGGAAGCTTTCTTT.

The V gene is TRBV7-2, the J gene TRBJ2-1; possibly TRBD2 for D (6 bases). CDR1 SGHTA and CDR2 FQGNSA come from the germline V gene. V was pared by 2 bases and J by 0 bases, with 11 bases between. The CDR3 totals 16 residues. The CDR3 DNA is TGTGCCAGCAGCTTAATGGCGGGGAGCTCCTACAATGAGCAGTTCTTC. Translating gives CASSLMAGSSYNEQFF. Complete variable domain (other parts from reference TRBV7-2 and TRBJ2-1): GAGVSQSPSNKVTEKGKDVELRCDPISGHTALYWYRQSLGQGLEFLIYFQGNSAPDKSGLPSDRFSAERTGGSVSTLTIQRTQQEDSAVYLCASSLMAGSSYNEQFFGPGTRLTVL.

This clonotype was observed many times. V usage is TRBV5-1 and J usage is TRBJ2-7; tentative D call: TRBD1 (6 bases). The CDR3 extends over 14 amino acids. The germline gives CDR1 SGHRS, CDR2 YFSETQ. V dropped 1 base and J dropped 4 bases, with 12 bases sitting between them. The CDR3 DNA reads TGCGCCAGCAGCTTGACCCAGGGGCCTTACGAGCAGTACTTC. Translated: CASSLTQGPYEQYF.

This clonotype was seen repeatedly, ten times or more. V usage is TRBV4-2 and J usage is TRBJ1-6; TRBD1 matches 8 bases. V gave up 4 bases and J gave up 8 bases; unmatched junction bases: 10. The CDR3 has 16 residues. Germline-derived CDR1 and CDR2 are LGHNA and YNFKEQ. DNA of the CDR3: TGTGCCAGCAGCCGATTCGGACAGGGAAGGTATTCACCCCTCCACTTT. Translating it yields CASSRFGQGRYSPLHF.

The chain recombines TRBV5-1 with TRBJ1-4; D is possibly TRBD1 (5 bases). CDR3 size: 15 residues. Looked up from germline, CDR1 is SGHRS and CDR2 is YFSETQ. V gave up 0 bases and J gave up 8 bases, with 14 bases separating them. This CDR3 reads CASSLVRGLGEKLFF. The DNA for the CDR3 is TGCGCCAGCAGCTTGGTGAGGGGTCTGGGGGAAAAACTGTTTTTT.

This clonotype has at least ten counts. This chain links TRBV7-8 with TRBJ1-5, with D possibly matching TRBD1 (5 bases). The length of the CDR3 is 16 residues. Deletions cut 5 bases from V and 1 base from J, with 15 bases between. CDR1 and CDR2 from the germline V gene are SGHVS and FQNEAQ. For the CDR3, the DNA is TGTGCCAGCAGCCGAACCGGGACGGTAAGCAATCAGCCCCAGCATTTT. Its protein product is CASSRTGTVSNQPQHF.

This clonotype was counted a few times. The chain has TRBV4-2 and TRBJ1-1, with D unresolved. Germline CDR1 and CDR2: LGHNA and YNFKEQ. The CDR3 totals 14 residues. V was pared by 4 bases and J by 2 bases, with 11 bases between. The CDR3 here is CASSPPALNTEAFF. The CDR3 DNA reads TGTGCCAGCAGCCCGCCGGCTCTAAACACTGAAGCTTTCTTT.

This clonotype occurred a few times. The CDR3 DNA follows: TGCGCCAGCAGCTTGGTTGGGACAGATCAAGAGACCCAGTACTTC. Translated: CASSLVGTDQETQYF. The chain combines TRBV5-1 with TRBJ2-5; 7 nucleotides match TRBD1. This CDR3 region has 15 residues. The germline gives CDR1 SGHRS, CDR2 YFSETQ. V was clipped by 0 bases and J by 2 bases; unmatched bases: 4.

This clonotype was counted ten times or more. V usage is TRBV27 and J usage is TRBJ1-6, with a weak D call TRBD1 (5 bases). CDR1 and CDR2 from the germline V gene are MNHEY and SMNVEV (reference sequence). Trimming left V 5 bases short and J 7 bases short, with 21 bases between. The CDR3 is made up of 17 amino acids. The CDR3 spells CASSPLPTDPSNSPLHF. For the CDR3, the DNA is TGTGCCAGCAGTCCCCTCCCGACAGATCCCTCGAATTCACCCCTCCACTTT.

Details on this clonotype: Germline is not matched at one junction end, which may reflect a read error. CDR3 coding DNA: TGTGCCAGCAACAAAGGAGGTGGGAGGTCCCTGAACGCTGAAGCTTTCTTT. It codes for CASNKGGGRSLNAEAFF. The chain joins TRBV12-3 or TRBV12-4 to TRBJ1-1; D unresolved. CDR3 size: 17 residues.

This clonotype came up many times. The V call is TRBV2, the J call TRBJ2-5, with D possibly TRBD2 on 5 matching bases. This CDR3 spans 12 amino acids. Germline V gene data show CDR1 as SNHLY and CDR2 as FYNNEI. CDR3 loop: CATGGLEETQYF. CDR3 nucleotide sequence: TGTGCGACCGGCGGACTGGAAGAGACCCAGTACTTC.

This clonotype was seen more than once but under ten times. It may be a read error: a sequence one base away is much more abundant. The genes are TRBV7-9 and TRBJ1-2; D is uncertain. The CDR3 covers 14 residues. The germline CDR1 and CDR2 sequences are SEHNR and FQNEAQ (reference sequence). Trimming cost V 1 base and J 9 bases, with 15 bases left between them. CDR3 sequence: CASSLDGPWYSYTF. The CDR3 bases are TGTGCCAGCAGCTTAGATGGGCCCTGGTACAGCTACACCTTC.